The 5 T cell receptor beta chains below come from one sample, sequenced in a study of blood T cell repertoires in COVID-19. Assay: immunoSEQ multiplex PCR; the TCRdb copy retains only in-frame clones and omits some. The repertoire holds around 160,000 clones, with 80% to 90% as singletons. Sequenced: peripheral blood. Receptors originate from a woman in her 70s with COVID-19, enrolled during active disease.

The chain uses TRBV2 and TRBJ1-2; D might be TRBD1 (5 bases). This CDR3 spans 12 amino acids. Trimming stripped 4 bases from V and 8 bases from J, with 11 bases between. Germline lookup yields CDR1 SNHLY and CDR2 FYNNEI. CDR3 region: CASSGVQAGYTF. The CDR3 nucleotides read TGTGCCAGCAGTGGGGTACAGGCAGGCTACACCTTC.

For the CDR3, the DNA is TGTGCCACCCAGGAGGGGTACAATGAGCAGTTCTTC. It codes for CATQEGYNEQFF. The chain couples TRBV10-3 to TRBJ2-1; maybe TRBD2 (6 bases). CDR1 and CDR2 (germline): ENHRY, SYGVKD. Trimming shortened V by 10 bases and J by 4 bases, and 11 bases separated the two germline ends. This CDR3 is 12 amino acids long.

The gene calls are TRBV28 and TRBJ1-1, with TRBD1 matching 7 bases. V trimming: 5 bases; J trimming: 4 bases; junction bases outside the gene matches: 10. The CDR3 is 15 residues long. CDR1 is MDHEN and CDR2 is SYDVKM in the germline V gene. Written as DNA, the CDR3 is TGTGCCAGCAGTCCTCCCGGGACAGTCCTCACTGAAGCTTTCTTT. It codes for CASSPPGTVLTEAFF. The entire variable domain, with the rest obtained from reference TRBV28 and TRBJ1-1, is as follows: DVKVTQSSRYLVKRTGEKVFLECVQDMDHENMFWYRQDPGLGLRLIYFSYDVKMKEKGDIPEGYSVSREKKERFSLILESASTNQTSMYLCASSPPGTVLTEAFFGQGTRLTVV.

The chain is built from TRBV3-1 (or the pseudogene TRBV3-2) and TRBJ2-7; TRBD1 agrees at 7 bases. The V gene's germline CDR1 is LGHDT and CDR2 YNNKEL (reference sequence). Unmatched junction bases numbered 9, after V lost 6 bases and J lost 1 base. This CDR3 is 15 amino acids long. CDR3 amino acids: CASSDRQGLSYEQYF. The CDR3 DNA reads TGTGCCAGCAGTGATCGACAGGGTCTTTCCTACGAGCAGTACTTC.

The chain recombines TRBV19 with TRBJ2-5; TRBD1 agrees at 7 bases. The CDR3 covers 15 residues. Germline CDR1 and CDR2: LNHDA and SQIVND (reference sequence). V dropped 6 bases and J dropped 0; count of bases not matched to a gene: 7. CDR3 bases: TGTGCCAGTAGATCCGGGACAGCGTACCAAGAGACCCAGTACTTC. Amino acid sequence: CASRSGTAYQETQYF.